This is a list of T cell receptor beta chains from one sample in a study of cytomegalovirus exposure and HLA in healthy donors. The method was immunoSEQ multiplex PCR; TCRdb's version includes in-frame clones alone and lacks a portion of them. The table includes some 220,000 clones, around 80% detected once. Specimen: PBMCs. These receptors were obtained from a boy between 5 and 17 years old in good health and CMV-seronegative. Both conserved end residues are part of each CDR3. The D gene is left open where the match is weak. Clone size appears in some rows only: once, few, many, or a class for an expanded clone.

cdr3_nt: TGTGCCAGCACCGTTCCGGGACTAGCCTTAAATGAGCAGTTCTTC
cdr3_aa: CASTVPGLALNEQFF
v_call: TRBV6-1
j_call: TRBJ2-1
clone_size: NA
d_call: TRBD2

cdr3_nt: TGTGCCAGCAGCCAAGTGGGGACAGGTCCGCTTGAAGCTTTCTTT
cdr3_aa: CASSQVGTGPLEAFF
v_call: TRBV4-2
j_call: TRBJ1-1
clone_size: NA
d_call: TRBD1

cdr3_nt: TGTGCCAGCAGTTACGGGGGGGCTGGGGGCGAGCAGTACTTC
cdr3_aa: CASSYGGAGGEQYF
v_call: TRBV6-5
j_call: TRBJ2-7
clone_size: NA
d_call: NA

cdr3_nt: TGCGCCAGCAGCTGCTACCCTAGCGTTCCTTTTTACGAGCAGTACTTC
cdr3_aa: CASSCYPSVPFYEQYF
v_call: TRBV5-1
j_call: TRBJ2-7
clone_size: NA
d_call: NA

cdr3_nt: TGTGCCAGCAGTGGAATGAGGAACAAAGACAATCAGCCCCAGCATTTT
cdr3_aa: CASSGMRNKDNQPQHF
v_call: TRBV9
j_call: TRBJ1-5
clone_size: NA
d_call: NA

cdr3_nt: TGTGCCTGGTCACACTCAGGACTAGCGGGAGATCAAGAGACCCAGTACTTC
cdr3_aa: CAWSHSGLAGDQETQYF
v_call: TRBV30
j_call: TRBJ2-5
clone_size: NA
d_call: TRBD2

cdr3_nt: TGCGCCAGCAGCTTGGGTATAGTTATGAACACTGAAGCTTTCTTT
cdr3_aa: CASSLGIVMNTEAFF
v_call: TRBV5-1
j_call: TRBJ1-1
clone_size: NA
d_call: NA

cdr3_nt: TGTGCCAGCAGCTTCCGACAGGGGTCCTACGAGCAGTACTTC
cdr3_aa: CASSFRQGSYEQYF
v_call: TRBV11-3
j_call: TRBJ2-7
clone_size: NA
d_call: TRBD1

cdr3_nt: TGTGCCAGCAGTGAATTCGTGACAGGGGGCATGAACACTGAAGCTTTCTTT
cdr3_aa: CASSEFVTGGMNTEAFF
v_call: TRBV6-1
j_call: TRBJ1-1
clone_size: NA
d_call: TRBD1

cdr3_nt: TGTGCCAGCTCACTACCGGGCGAGACCCAGTACTTC
cdr3_aa: CASSLPGETQYF
v_call: TRBV18
j_call: TRBJ2-5
clone_size: NA
d_call: NA

cdr3_nt: TGCGCCAGCAGTGAGTCTAAGGGAGGGGATGAAAAACTGTTTTTT
cdr3_aa: CASSESKGGDEKLFF
v_call: TRBV10-1
j_call: TRBJ1-4
clone_size: NA
d_call: NA

cdr3_nt: TGTGCCAGCAGTTACCGGGTCCGGGAGACCCAGTACTTC
cdr3_aa: CASSYRVRETQYF
v_call: TRBV6-5
j_call: TRBJ2-5
clone_size: NA
d_call: NA

cdr3_nt: TGTGCCAGCAGCGTGGGTACGGAGGATTTCTACGAGCAGTACTTC
cdr3_aa: CASSVGTEDFYEQYF
v_call: TRBV9
j_call: TRBJ2-7
clone_size: few
d_call: NA

cdr3_nt: TGCGCCAGCAGCCTGCGGACTAGCCGGAACACCGGGGAGCTGTTTTTT
cdr3_aa: CASSLRTSRNTGELFF
v_call: TRBV5-1
j_call: TRBJ2-2
clone_size: NA
d_call: TRBD2

cdr3_nt: TGTGCCAGCAGTCCCGTGGCAAGGGGTAGGGTTGAAGCTTTCTTT
cdr3_aa: CASSPVARGRVEAFF
v_call: TRBV27
j_call: TRBJ1-1
clone_size: NA
d_call: NA

cdr3_nt: TGCAGCGTTGAAGGGGGACAGGGGCTTAACACTGAAGCTTTCTTT
cdr3_aa: CSVEGGQGLNTEAFF
v_call: TRBV29-1
j_call: TRBJ1-1
clone_size: NA
d_call: TRBD1

cdr3_nt: TGTGCCAGCAGCTTAGGCTTTTTGGAGGGCAGCTCCTACGAGCAGTACTTC
cdr3_aa: CASSLGFLEGSSYEQYF
v_call: TRBV11-2
j_call: TRBJ2-7
clone_size: NA
d_call: NA

cdr3_nt: TGTGCCAGTAGTATGCTGGCGGAGACCTACAATGAGCAGTTCTTC
cdr3_aa: CASSMLAETYNEQFF
v_call: TRBV19
j_call: TRBJ2-1
clone_size: once
d_call: NA

cdr3_nt: TGTGCCAGCAGCTTAGGCAGGGGCCTAGCGGGAGGCGGAGATACGCAGTATTTT
cdr3_aa: CASSLGRGLAGGGDTQYF
v_call: TRBV7-9
j_call: TRBJ2-3
clone_size: NA
d_call: TRBD2

cdr3_nt: TGCAGCGTCCCCGGGACAGGCGGAAACACCATATATTTT
cdr3_aa: CSVPGTGGNTIYF
v_call: TRBV29-1
j_call: TRBJ1-3
clone_size: NA
d_call: TRBD1

cdr3_nt: TGTGCCAGCAGTTACTCGGGCCTGAGCAATCAGCCCCAGCATTTT
cdr3_aa: CASSYSGLSNQPQHF
v_call: TRBV6-6
j_call: TRBJ1-5
clone_size: NA
d_call: NA

cdr3_nt: TGTGCCAGAAGCTTGGTAGTGCGACAGGGGGTGAACACTGAAGCTTTCTTT
cdr3_aa: CARSLVVRQGVNTEAFF
v_call: TRBV5-3
j_call: TRBJ1-1
clone_size: NA
d_call: TRBD1

cdr3_nt: TGTGCCAGCAGCCAACCAGGGGGCTCCTACGAGCAGTACTTC
cdr3_aa: CASSQPGGSYEQYF
v_call: TRBV14
j_call: TRBJ2-7
clone_size: NA
d_call: TRBD1

cdr3_nt: TGCGCCAGCGGGTTGAGGCAGGGGACCTACGAGCAGTACTTC
cdr3_aa: CASGLRQGTYEQYF
v_call: TRBV10-1
j_call: TRBJ2-7
clone_size: NA
d_call: NA

cdr3_nt: TGTGCCAGCAGGCCAGGGATGGGCAATGAGCAGTTCTTC
cdr3_aa: CASRPGMGNEQFF
v_call: TRBV7-9
j_call: TRBJ2-1
clone_size: NA
d_call: NA

cdr3_nt: TGTGCCAGCAGGCTACTAGCGGCAGCCTACAATGAGCAGTTCTTC
cdr3_aa: CASRLLAAAYNEQFF
v_call: TRBV2
j_call: TRBJ2-1
clone_size: NA
d_call: TRBD2

cdr3_nt: TGTGCCAGCAGTGTAGGGACTAGCGGGACGGATACGCAGTATTTT
cdr3_aa: CASSVGTSGTDTQYF
v_call: TRBV6-4
j_call: TRBJ2-3
clone_size: NA
d_call: TRBD2

cdr3_nt: TGCGCCAGCAGGGATGGAACTACGGGCTCCTACGAGCAGTACTTC
cdr3_aa: CASRDGTTGSYEQYF
v_call: TRBV5-1
j_call: TRBJ2-7
clone_size: once
d_call: NA

cdr3_nt: TGCAGCGTGCATCTCCGGGACTACGGACCCGGGGAGCTGTTTTTT
cdr3_aa: CSVHLRDYGPGELFF
v_call: TRBV29-1
j_call: TRBJ2-2
clone_size: NA
d_call: TRBD2

cdr3_nt: TGTGCCAGCAGCTTATTTCGGGAGACCCAGTACTTC
cdr3_aa: CASSLFRETQYF
v_call: TRBV7-2
j_call: TRBJ2-5
clone_size: once
d_call: NA

cdr3_nt: TGTGCCAGCTCACCACCGGGGGGGCCGAGTAAGTACAATGAGCAGTTCTTC
cdr3_aa: CASSPPGGPSKYNEQFF
v_call: TRBV18
j_call: TRBJ2-1
clone_size: NA
d_call: NA

cdr3_nt: TGTGCCAGCAGCTTGGCCCTCTATGGCTACACCTTC
cdr3_aa: CASSLALYGYTF
v_call: TRBV5-6
j_call: TRBJ1-2
clone_size: once
d_call: NA

cdr3_nt: TGTGCCAGCAGCTCCAAACAGGGCCTCGAGCAGTACTTC
cdr3_aa: CASSSKQGLEQYF
v_call: TRBV5-6
j_call: TRBJ2-7
clone_size: NA
d_call: NA

cdr3_nt: TGCAGCGGTGGACAGGGAAACACCATATATTTT
cdr3_aa: CSGGQGNTIYF
v_call: TRBV29-1
j_call: TRBJ1-3
clone_size: few
d_call: NA

cdr3_nt: TGTGCCAGCAGTCTAACCGGCACGGGTGAAAAACTGTTTTTT
cdr3_aa: CASSLTGTGEKLFF
v_call: TRBV2
j_call: TRBJ1-4
clone_size: NA
d_call: NA

cdr3_nt: TGTGCCATCAAGGAGGACCGCTCTGGAAACACCATATATTTT
cdr3_aa: CAIKEDRSGNTIYF
v_call: TRBV10-3
j_call: TRBJ1-3
clone_size: NA
d_call: NA

cdr3_nt: TGCGCCAGCAGCTTGCGACAGGAAGTAAATGAAAAACTGTTTTTT
cdr3_aa: CASSLRQEVNEKLFF
v_call: TRBV5-1
j_call: TRBJ1-4
clone_size: few
d_call: NA

cdr3_nt: TGTGCCAGCAGCGTTGGGACACACTCTGGAAACACCATATATTTT
cdr3_aa: CASSVGTHSGNTIYF
v_call: TRBV21-1
j_call: TRBJ1-3
clone_size: NA
d_call: NA

cdr3_nt: TGCGCCAGCAGTGCGATGAGGGGGCTGGGTGAGCAGTACTTC
cdr3_aa: CASSAMRGLGEQYF
v_call: TRBV10-1
j_call: TRBJ2-7
clone_size: few
d_call: TRBD1

cdr3_nt: TGTGCCAGCAGTGAAGCGCTCGGGGACTCCGGATACGAGCAGTACTTC
cdr3_aa: CASSEALGDSGYEQYF
v_call: TRBV6-1
j_call: TRBJ2-7
clone_size: NA
d_call: NA

cdr3_nt: TGCGCCAGCAGTCCTTTGGGGAGCGGGAGCTACGAGCAGTACTTC
cdr3_aa: CASSPLGSGSYEQYF
v_call: TRBV4-1
j_call: TRBJ2-7
clone_size: NA
d_call: TRBD2

cdr3_nt: TGTGCCAGCAGCGTAGGAACTAGCGGGGTTTACGAGCAGTACTTC
cdr3_aa: CASSVGTSGVYEQYF
v_call: TRBV9
j_call: TRBJ2-7
clone_size: few
d_call: TRBD2

cdr3_nt: TGTGCCAGCTCCGGGGACAGCGATAACTATGGCTACACCTTC
cdr3_aa: CASSGDSDNYGYTF
v_call: TRBV7-3
j_call: TRBJ1-2
clone_size: NA
d_call: TRBD1

cdr3_nt: TGCGCCAGCAGCGCCAGACAGGGAACTGGAAACACCATATATTTT
cdr3_aa: CASSARQGTGNTIYF
v_call: TRBV5-1
j_call: TRBJ1-3
clone_size: NA
d_call: TRBD1

cdr3_nt: TGTGCCAGCAGCTCCGGGACTAGCGGGAGGGCGTTTACCGGGGAGCTGTTTTTT
cdr3_aa: CASSSGTSGRAFTGELFF
v_call: TRBV11-2
j_call: TRBJ2-2
clone_size: NA
d_call: TRBD2

cdr3_nt: TGTGCCACACGACAGGACAACTCCTACGAGCAGTACTTC
cdr3_aa: CATRQDNSYEQYF
v_call: TRBV10-3
j_call: TRBJ2-7
clone_size: NA
d_call: NA

cdr3_nt: TGTGCCAGCAGCTCACAGGGTAAAGAGACCCAGTACTTC
cdr3_aa: CASSSQGKETQYF
v_call: TRBV11-3
j_call: TRBJ2-5
clone_size: NA
d_call: NA

cdr3_nt: TGTGCCAGCAGCGTAGTGCTCGGGGGGAGCTCCTACAATGAGCAGTTCTTC
cdr3_aa: CASSVVLGGSSYNEQFF
v_call: TRBV9
j_call: TRBJ2-1
clone_size: NA
d_call: TRBD2

cdr3_nt: TGTGCCAGCAGCCACCCAGGACAGGGGAGAAACACTGAAGCTTTCTTT
cdr3_aa: CASSHPGQGRNTEAFF
v_call: TRBV14
j_call: TRBJ1-1
clone_size: NA
d_call: TRBD1

cdr3_nt: TGTGCCTGGAGTTCGGGGACAGGGAGGATCACTGAAGCTTTCTTT
cdr3_aa: CAWSSGTGRITEAFF
v_call: TRBV30
j_call: TRBJ1-1
clone_size: NA
d_call: TRBD1

cdr3_nt: TGCAGCGTAACAGGGGGACAAGAGACCCAGTACTTC
cdr3_aa: CSVTGGQETQYF
v_call: TRBV29-1
j_call: TRBJ2-5
clone_size: NA
d_call: TRBD1

cdr3_nt: TGTGCCAGTAGTATAGGGTCGGGGGGTAATCAGCCCCAGCATTTT
cdr3_aa: CASSIGSGGNQPQHF
v_call: TRBV19
j_call: TRBJ1-5
clone_size: NA
d_call: NA

cdr3_nt: TGTGCCAGCAGTGTGGGAGGGCTAGCCTACAATGAGCAGTTCTTC
cdr3_aa: CASSVGGLAYNEQFF
v_call: TRBV27
j_call: TRBJ2-1
clone_size: NA
d_call: TRBD2

cdr3_nt: TGCAGCGTTGAAGAGGCTAGCGGGGTCCCCACAGATACGCAGTATTTT
cdr3_aa: CSVEEASGVPTDTQYF
v_call: TRBV29-1
j_call: TRBJ2-3
clone_size: few
d_call: TRBD2